This is a list of T cell receptor beta chains from one sample in a study of blood T cell repertoires in COVID-19. TCRdb's table, derived via immunoSEQ multiplex PCR, lists solely in-frame clones and lacks some. This table has about 160,000 clones, more than 60% appearing once. Input material: peripheral blood. The receptors stem from a man between 70 and 80 years old with acute or convalescent COVID-19. Both conserved end residues are part of each CDR3. A D gene is named only where the DNA matches it firmly. Clone size appears in some rows only: once, few, many, or a class for an expanded clone.

TRBJ1-3	NA	once	TRBV4-1	TGCGCCAGCAGCCAAGATTCAGGGGCTGGAAACACCATATATTTT	CASSQDSGAGNTIYF
TRBJ2-1	NA	NA	TRBV30	TGTGCCTGGAGTGTACTAGGGATACTAAACAATGAGCAGTTCTTC	CAWSVLGILNNEQFF
TRBJ2-1	TRBD2	NA	TRBV11-3	TGTGCCAGCAGCTTCGCGGGGACTAGCGGGAGATCCTACAATGAGCAGTTCTTC	CASSFAGTSGRSYNEQFF
TRBJ2-7	NA	NA	TRBV24-1	TGTGCCACCGCGGCGGACTCCTACGAGCAGTACTTC	CATAADSYEQYF
TRBJ2-5	TRBD2	NA	TRBV5-4	TGTGCCAGCAGCCACCTTTCCGGGGGACTAGCAGATTTGGAGACCCAGTACTTC	CASSHLSGGLADLETQYF
TRBJ1-4	TRBD1	NA	TRBV6-1	TGTGCCAGCAGTGATTCACAGGGGGCCCGGAATTGGGAAAAACTGTTTTTT	CASSDSQGARNWEKLFF
TRBJ1-1	NA	NA	TRBV23-1	TGCGCCAGCACCCTAAACACTGAAGCTTTCTTT	CASTLNTEAFF
TRBJ2-1	TRBD2	NA	TRBV5-1	TGCGCCAGCAGCTTGAGTCTAGCGGGGGCCAATGAGCAGTTCTTC	CASSLSLAGANEQFF
TRBJ2-3	TRBD1	few	TRBV6-1	TGTGCCAGCAGTGAAGGTGCCAGGGGGTGGACAGATACGCAGTATTTT	CASSEGARGWTDTQYF
TRBJ2-1	NA	NA	TRBV7-2	TGTGCCAGCAGCTTAGAGAGGTTGAACTACAATGAGCAGTTCTTC	CASSLERLNYNEQFF
TRBJ1-1	NA	NA	TRBV9	TGTGCCAGCAGCGTAGATGAGGGGGGGTACACTGAAGCTTTCTTT	CASSVDEGGYTEAFF
TRBJ1-1	TRBD1	NA	TRBV10-3	TGTGCCATCAGTGCAGGGGGAGCTTTCTTT	CAISAGGAFF
TRBJ2-3	TRBD2	NA	TRBV6-5	TGTGCCAGCAGTTACGCGGCTAGCGGGCCCACAGATACGCAGTATTTT	CASSYAASGPTDTQYF
TRBJ2-7	TRBD1	NA	TRBV12-3/TRBV12-4	TGTGCCAGCAGTCCCGGGACAGAGTACGAGCAGTACTTC	CASSPGTEYEQYF
TRBJ1-2	NA	NA	TRBV4-1	TGCGCCAGCAGCCAAGTAACGCGAGGTGGGGGCGATGGCTACACCTTC	CASSQVTRGGGDGYTF
TRBJ2-7	NA	NA	TRBV30	TGTGCCTGGAGTGTAAACACCTACGAGCAGTACTTC	CAWSVNTYEQYF
TRBJ2-2	TRBD1	NA	TRBV5-1	TGCGCCAGCAGCAGGACAGGTCAAATCGGGGAGCTGTTTTTT	CASSRTGQIGELFF
TRBJ1-1	NA	NA	TRBV10-1	TGCGCCAGCAGTGACCGACAGGTCGTCAACACTGAAGCTTTCTTT	CASSDRQVVNTEAFF
TRBJ1-6	TRBD1	NA	TRBV7-8	TGTGCCAGCAGCTTCAACTTCGACAGGGGAAATAATTCACCCCTCCACTTT	CASSFNFDRGNNSPLHF
TRBJ1-2	TRBD1	NA	TRBV19	TGTGCCAGTAGTCCACAGAACCGGGACAGCACCCTCACTGGCTACACCTTC	CASSPQNRDSTLTGYTF
TRBJ1-6	TRBD1	NA	TRBV6-5	TGTGCCAGCAGTTACGGGACAGGCAGACCCCTCCACTTT	CASSYGTGRPLHF
TRBJ2-7	TRBD2	few	TRBV20-1	TGCAGTGCTAGTTCCCTAGCGGGGGGCCACTACGAGCAGTACTTC	CSASSLAGGHYEQYF
TRBJ1-1	NA	NA	TRBV30	TGTGCCTGGAAGGTCGTTGGGCAGTTGAACACTGAAGCTTTCTTT	CAWKVVGQLNTEAFF
TRBJ2-2	TRBD1	NA	TRBV16	TGTGCCAGCAGCAAGACGGGACAGGGGGTCGCCGGGGAGCTGTTTTTT	CASSKTGQGVAGELFF
TRBJ1-2	TRBD1	NA	TRBV27	TGTGCCAGCAGTTTATCCCGTAGTGACAGGGAACGTTTGAACTATGGCTACACCTTC	CASSLSRSDRERLNYGYTF
TRBJ1-1	NA	NA	TRBV5-4	TGTGCCAGCAGGGGCGGCGGGTCCCCTGAAGCTTTCTTT	CASRGGGSPEAFF
TRBJ1-1	TRBD1	many	TRBV19	TGTGCCAGTAGTGCAGGGACAGCTAACACTGAAGCTTTCTTT	CASSAGTANTEAFF
TRBJ2-1	NA	NA	TRBV28	TGTGCCAGCAGTTTGTCCGGGAGCGGGTACAATGAGCAGTTCTTC	CASSLSGSGYNEQFF
TRBJ2-2	TRBD2	NA	TRBV19	TGTGCCAGTAGTTCGGGTTCGAGACTAGCGGAAAAGAGATCCGGGGAGCTGTTTTTT	CASSSGSRLAEKRSGELFF
TRBJ1-3	NA	NA	TRBV12-5	TGTGCTAGTGCGGTACAGAACTCTGGAAACACCATATATTTT	CASAVQNSGNTIYF
TRBJ2-1	NA	NA	TRBV11-3	TGTGCCAGCAGCTTAGATCCCAGGGCCTACAATGAGCAGTTCTTC	CASSLDPRAYNEQFF
TRBJ1-6	TRBD1	once	TRBV2	TGTGCCAGCAGCGCGGGACAGGTTAATTCACCCCTCCACTTT	CASSAGQVNSPLHF
TRBJ1-1	TRBD1	once	TRBV27	TGTGCCAGCGGACGAGCAGGGACAGGTGAAGCTTTCTTT	CASGRAGTGEAFF
TRBJ2-7	NA	NA	TRBV5-6	TGTGCCAGCAGCTACAGGGTTGTTGGGAGCTACGAGCAGTACTTC	CASSYRVVGSYEQYF
TRBJ1-3	NA	NA	TRBV30	TGTGCCTGGAGGATGGGGGGGAGGAGGTCTGGAAACACCATATATTTT	CAWRMGGRRSGNTIYF
TRBJ1-6	NA	NA	TRBV5-1	TGCGCCAGCAGCTCTGGACAGATTAATTCACCCCTCCACTTT	CASSSGQINSPLHF
TRBJ2-7	NA	NA	TRBV15	TGTGCCACCAGCAGAGAGCCGGGAACCTCCTACGAGCAGTACTTC	CATSREPGTSYEQYF
TRBJ1-1	TRBD1	NA	TRBV11-3	TGTGCCAGCAGCTTAGGCGCCGGGACAGCAAGTGATTACACTGAAGCTTTCTTT	CASSLGAGTASDYTEAFF
TRBJ1-1	NA	NA	TRBV25-1	TGTGCCAGCAGTGAATATCCGGGGGTAACTGAAGCTTTCTTT	CASSEYPGVTEAFF
TRBJ2-1	TRBD1	NA	TRBV7-2	TGTGCCAGCAGCTCCCGGGACAGGGGAGGCAATGAGCAGTTCTTC	CASSSRDRGGNEQFF
TRBJ2-7	TRBD1	once	TRBV5-6	TGTGCCAGCAGCTGGGACAGCTCCTACGAGCAGTACTTC	CASSWDSSYEQYF